Described below is a single T cell receptor (beta chain) sequence and its context. Trimming pared 4 bases from V and 5 bases from J, leaving 14 bases between. From germline, CDR1 is SEHNR and CDR2 FQNEAQ (reference sequence). The CDR3 has 14 residues. The record originates from a study of blood T cell repertoires in COVID-19. Study at large: Specimens from acute and convalescent COVID-19 originated in the United States, Italy and Spain. Nucleic acid was either cDNA or gDNA, and it came from T cells, B-cell-depleted T cells, or PBMCs.

Methods used by the authors: Quantification of nucleated cells was approximated via reference gene primer amplification. Measured with immunoSEQ multiplex PCR; TCRdb has only the in-frame clones, and not every one. V and J calls and clone size are as listed in that table; D and trimming were resolved from the DNA. The table shows 120,000 to 150,000 clones, with roughly four fifths occurring only once. Source material: peripheral blood. The sequence was obtained from a man aged 80 or over with acute or convalescent COVID-19. The chain uses TRBV7-9 and TRBJ1-2; D remains ambiguous. The CDR3 DNA reads as TGTGCCAGCAGCTCGTCGGGGTCTGGTTATGGCTACACCTTC. It codes for CASSSSGSGYGYTF.